The clone carrying this TCR beta chain has just a few counts. Its antigen is unknown. Other DNA sequences of this sample code for an identical CDR3. Subsets obtained from CD4+ cells comprised CD45RA+ naive and CD45RA-negative memory cells. This CDR3 contains 13 residues. Trimming stripped 1 base from V and 4 bases from J, with 5 bases between. Germline V lookup: CDR1 MDHEN, CDR2 SYDVKM. The data originate from a study of shared clonotypes between healthy human individuals. Whole-study findings and limits: The naive CD4 repertoires of several donors were compared, and 5% to 6.5% of clonotypes were shared. Sampling included only blood; tissue repertoires likely differ. When compared with the clonotypes that were shared by all four sorted-subset donors, the non-shared clonotypes turned out to have lower generation probabilities.

This table comes from immunoSEQ multiplex PCR, and its TCRdb copy is limited to in-frame clones, with some not included. The sample lists approximately 1,500,000 clones; about 98% were seen once. The gene calls are TRBV28 and TRBJ1-5, with D unclear. The origin of this receptor is a man between 25 and 39 years old in good health. The sequenced sample was naive CD4+ T cells sorted from blood. Subset described: CD45RA+ positively selected. CDR3 DNA: TGTGCCAGCAGTTTATTAGGGAATCAGCCCCAGCATTTT. Protein sequence: CASSLLGNQPQHF.